The 17 T cell receptor beta chains listed next were all sequenced from one sample in a study of blood T cell repertoires in COVID-19. The protocol was immunoSEQ multiplex PCR, while the TCRdb copy is restricted to in-frame clones and leaves out a portion. The sample yields about 270,000 clones, around 92% seen once. Material: PBMCs or T cells enriched from blood (not recorded which). All receptors derive from a woman in her sixties who had recovered from COVID-19.

The chain combines TRBV5-6 with TRBJ2-5; 10 bases fit TRBD2. With 4 bases clipped from V and 4 bases from J, the junction kept 7 bases outside the gene matches. From germline, CDR1 is SGHDT and CDR2 YYEEEE. The CDR3 consists of 15 residues. This chain's CDR3 is CASSPGTSVLETQYF. DNA for the CDR3: TGTGCCAGCAGCCCTGGGACTAGCGTACTAGAGACCCAGTACTTC.

V usage is TRBV3-1 (or the pseudogene TRBV3-2) and J usage is TRBJ1-6; tentative D call: TRBD1 (5 bases). Germline V lookup: CDR1 LGHDT, CDR2 YNNKEL (reference sequence). This CDR3 comprises 16 residues. Trimming removed 2 bases from V and 3 bases from J, with 11 bases in between. In DNA, the CDR3 is TGTGCCAGCAGCCAAAGCACAGGAATCTATAATTCACCCCTCCACTTT. Translated, it gives CASSQSTGIYNSPLHF.

This sequence joins TRBV5-1 and TRBJ1-1; D might be TRBD1 (5 bases). The germline gives CDR1 SGHRS, CDR2 YFSETQ. Trimming removed 4 bases at V and 1 base at J, with 14 bases between. This CDR3 has 15 amino acids. The CDR3 sequence: CASSRVGQGNTEAFF. CDR3 in DNA: TGCGCCAGCAGCCGGGTGGGTCAGGGGAACACTGAAGCTTTCTTT.

To note about this clone: Other DNA sequences in this sample translate to the same CDR3. The chain recombines TRBV5-1 with TRBJ2-3, with a weak D call TRBD2 (6 bases). The CDR3 has 14 residues. In germline, CDR1 is SGHRS, CDR2 YFSETQ. Trimming removed 2 bases at V and 0 bases at J, with 7 bases between. The CDR3 DNA reads TGCGCCAGCAGCTTAGGGACTAGCACAGATACGCAGTATTTT. Protein product: CASSLGTSTDTQYF.

The chain is built from TRBV29-1 and TRBJ1-1; TRBD1 aligns across 7 bases. The CDR3 consists of 13 residues. The V gene end was trimmed by 7 bases and the J gene end by 3 bases; junction bases not matched to a gene: 8. Germline assignment: CDR1 SQVTM and CDR2 ANQGSEA. The CDR3 DNA reads as TGCAGCGGGATACGACAGGGAGACACTGAAGCTTTCTTT. Protein sequence: CSGIRQGDTEAFF.

The chain employs TRBV12-3 or TRBV12-4 and TRBJ1-5; unclear D gene. Trimming removed 6 bases from V and 8 bases from J, with 14 bases in between. The CDR3 is 13 residues long. The CDR3 spells CASSSKREEPQHF. The CDR3 DNA follows: TGTGCCAGCAGCAGTAAACGGGAGGAGCCCCAGCATTTT.

The gene calls are TRBV11-2 and TRBJ2-7; D is perhaps TRBD2 (5 bases). This CDR3 region has 15 residues. With 6 bases removed from V and 1 base from J, the gap between germline ends came to 16 bases. The germline V gene has CDR1 SGHAT and CDR2 FQNNGV. CDR3 nucleotides: TGTGCCAGCAGTCCCCCGGGTAGCGAATCCTACGAGCAGTACTTC. It codes for CASSPPGSESYEQYF. The whole variable domain, filled in from reference TRBV11-2 and TRBJ2-7, reads EAGVAQSPRYKIIEKRQSVAFWCNPISGHATLYWYQQILGQGPKLLIQFQNNGVVDDSQLPKDRFSAERLKGVDSTLKIQPAKLEDSAVYLCASSPPGSESYEQYFGPGTRLTVT.

The chain combines TRBV28 with TRBJ2-5; the match to TRBD2 covers 10 bases. V lost 6 bases, J lost 4 bases, and 5 bases stayed unmatched. Germline V gene sequence: CDR1 MDHEN, CDR2 SYDVKM. This CDR3 has 14 residues. Here the CDR3 DNA reads TGTGCCAGCAGCCCTAGCGGGAGTCGAGAGACCCAGTACTTC. Protein: CASSPSGSRETQYF.

The chain couples TRBV5-4 to TRBJ2-7; D not certain. CDR3 length equals 13 residues. The V end lost 3 bases, the J end lost 0 bases, and 7 bases lay between the germline ends. Germline lookup yields CDR1 SGHNT and CDR2 YYREEE (reference sequence). CDR3 sequence reads: CASSSSYSYEQYF. The CDR3 nucleotides are TGTGCCAGCAGCTCTTCCTACTCCTACGAGCAGTACTTC.

The chain joins TRBV6-1 to TRBJ2-7; D gene ambiguous. Trimming took 4 bases from V and 2 from J, leaving 18 bases between them. There are 16 residues in the CDR3. CDR1 is MNHNS, CDR2 SASEGT, per germline. The CDR3 nucleotides are TGTGCCAGCAGTGTTCGACAACCAGATATAACCTACGAGCAGTACTTC. Translated, it gives CASSVRQPDITYEQYF.

This clone was found a few times. The J gene is TRBJ2-7, the V gene TRBV10-1; 8 bases are a match to TRBD2. The CDR3 spans 14 residues. CDR1 and CDR2 from the germline V gene are WNHNN and SYGVQD (reference sequence). The V and J ends lost 7 bases and 2 bases, in that order; junction bases with no gene match: 7. CDR3 protein: CASIMSSGPYEQYF. The DNA of the CDR3 is TGCGCCAGCATCATGTCTAGCGGGCCCTACGAGCAGTACTTC.

This clone was counted a single time. The CDR3 spells CASSLDAGVSYNEQFF. In nucleotides, the CDR3 is TGCGCCAGCAGCTTGGACGCGGGGGTCTCCTACAATGAGCAGTTCTTC. The chain recombines TRBV5-1 with TRBJ2-1; 7 positions agree with TRBD2. V lost 0 bases and J lost 0; bases outside the gene matches: 3. Germline assignment: CDR1 SGHRS and CDR2 YFSETQ. The CDR3 has 16 residues.

The V and J genes are TRBV6-5 and TRBJ1-1; D gene uncertain. Germline loops: CDR1 MNHEY, CDR2 SVGAGI. V was clipped by 4 bases and J by 4 bases, with 13 bases between them. The CDR3 runs 14 residues. In DNA form, the CDR3 reads TGTGCCAGCAGTTTAACGATGGGGAGCACTGAAGCTTTCTTT. Translation gives CASSLTMGSTEAFF.

The rearrangement links TRBV7-9 to TRBJ2-3, with 8 bases matching TRBD2. The CDR3 loop spans 16 amino acids. Per the germline V gene, CDR1 is SEHNR and CDR2 is FQNEAQ (reference sequence). The trim removed 8 bases at V and 2 bases at J, leaving 12 bases unmatched. The CDR3 DNA is TGTGCCAGCCTCCTTACTAGCGGTCCATTCACAGATACGCAGTATTTT. It codes for CASLLTSGPFTDTQYF.

This chain connects TRBV12-3 or TRBV12-4 to TRBJ1-4; 9 positions agree with TRBD1. V shed 8 bases and J 7 bases; nucleotides not matched to a gene: 5. The CDR3 runs 13 residues. CDR3 protein: CASGPTGGEKLFF. In DNA form, the CDR3 reads TGTGCCAGCGGACCGACAGGGGGTGAAAAACTGTTTTTT.

The J gene is TRBJ1-5, the V gene TRBV2; the match to TRBD1 covers 11 bases. The CDR3 extends over 15 amino acids. Trimming cost V 4 bases and J 5 bases; bases outside gene matches: 4. The germline CDR1 and CDR2 sequences are SNHLY and FYNNEI. The DNA for the CDR3 is TGTGCCAGCAGTGCGGGGACAGGGGGATATCAGCCCCAGCATTTT. Translated, it gives CASSAGTGGYQPQHF. Full variable domain (outside the CDR3, taken from reference TRBV2 and TRBJ1-5): EPEVTQTPSHQVTQMGQEVILRCVPISNHLYFYWYRQILGQKVEFLVSFYNNEISEKSEIFDDQFSVERPDGSNFTLKIRSTKLEDSAMYFCASSAGTGGYQPQHFGDGTRLSIL.

V and J are TRBV27 and TRBJ2-1; D might be TRBD1 (6 bases). Trimming pared 2 bases from V and 3 bases from J, leaving 8 bases between. The CDR3 contains 14 residues. Germline V CDR1 and CDR2: MNHEY, SMNVEV (reference sequence). The CDR3 DNA reads TGTGCCAGCAGTTTAGGGGGCCACTACAATGAGCAGTTCTTC. It encodes CASSLGGHYNEQFF.